One T cell receptor beta chain is described in this entry. There are many counts of this clonotype. Its specific antigen is unknown. No base-level quality is on record; no much larger clone is a single base apart. This sample stems from a study of type 1 regulatory T cells (dated by TCRdb to the early 2020s). Notes on the research overall: The study characterized an in vitro protocol that generated a Tr1-enriched, alloantigen-specific CD4 T cell product named T-allo10. Patients with hematological malignancies who were receiving allogeneic hematopoietic stem cell transplantation were the group in which T-allo10 was being clinically evaluated.

V is pruned by 3 bases and J by 1 base, leaving 6 bases of the junction without a gene match. CDR1 and CDR2 were assigned from the germline V gene (reference sequence) as LGHDT and YNNKEL. The CDR3 numbers 15 residues from cysteine through phenylalanine. Only the CDR3 part of the read is kept: 45 bases, read in frame from the first base. The reads were generated on an Illumina MiSeq. TCRdb itself trimmed the public reads at Q25 with fastp, ran MiXCR and retained productive beta chains. CDR3 protein duplicates are merged, each entry listing the most common genes and DNA. This sample holds fewer than 20,000 distinct CDR3 sequences; roughly 10% were observed only once. The ten largest clones capture approximately 3% of the sample.

The chain links TRBV3-1 with TRBJ2-7, and TRBD2 matches 7 of the central bases. This TCR derives from a human donor in good health. Sequenced: CD4+ T cells, either the whole sample or a sorted fraction (not recorded which). This receptor carries the CDR3 CASSHGRGVSYEQYF. The sequence in DNA is TGTGCCAGCAGCCATGGACGGGGGGTTTCCTACGAGCAGTACTTC.